These T cell receptor beta chains were read from a single sample in a study of chronic HIV infection and antiretroviral therapy. From the 5' RACE reads, TCRdb called clonotypes with MiXCR, one entry per CDR3 protein. The sample lists about 38,000 distinct CDR3 sequences; 8% to 10% were seen once. Sample: peripheral blood. These receptors originate from an adult who had HIV and had not received antiretroviral therapy, or was an uninfected healthy control (not recorded which). Both conserved end residues are part of each CDR3. The D gene is left open where the match is weak. Not all rows give a size; the values are once, few, many and, for expanded clones, a class.

len | j_gene | v_gene | d_gene | abundance | CDR3aa | CDR3nt
14 | TRBJ2-2 | TRBV2 | - | - | CASMASTSAGELFF | TGTGCCAGCATGGCTAGCACTTCCGCCGGGGAGCTGTTTTTT
15 | TRBJ2-5 | TRBV29-1 | TRBD2 | many | CSVPLAGGVEETQYF | TGCAGCGTCCCACTAGCGGGAGGAGTGGAAGAGACCCAGTACTTC
14 | TRBJ1-4 | TRBV28 | - | - | CASSLISRAEKLFF | TGTGCCAGCAGTTTAATATCAAGGGCTGAAAAACTGTTTTTT
13 | TRBJ1-5 | TRBV7-9 | - | - | CASSFGEVQPQHF | TGTGCCAGCAGCTTTGGGGAGGTTCAGCCCCAGCATTTT
17 | TRBJ2-1 | TRBV12-5 | - | few | CASGLVLARKRSNEQFF | TGTGCTAGTGGTTTGGTACTGGCGAGGAAGCGGAGCAATGAGCAGTTCTTC
15 | TRBJ1-1 | TRBV12-3/TRBV12-4 | TRBD1 | many | CASSYTGTGGTEAFF | TGTGCCAGCAGTTATACCGGGACAGGGGGCACTGAAGCTTTCTTT
14 | TRBJ2-1 | TRBV10-3 | - | few | CAISEPQGYNEQFF | TGTGCCATCAGTGAGCCGCAGGGTTACAATGAGCAGTTCTTC
14 | TRBJ1-1 | TRBV2 | TRBD1 | - | CASSEVGQTTEAFF | TGTGCCAGCAGTGAAGTGGGACAGACTACTGAAGCTTTCTTT
11 | TRBJ2-7 | TRBV29-1 | - | many | CSVSDSYEQYF | TGCAGCGTCTCTGACAGCTACGAGCAGTACTTC
11 | TRBJ2-7 | TRBV28 | - | many | CASKNPYEQYF | TGTGCCAGCAAGAACCCCTACGAGCAGTACTTC
14 | TRBJ2-7 | TRBV10-3 | - | many | CAISESIRGYEQYF | TGTGCCATCAGTGAGTCAATTAGGGGATACGAGCAGTACTTC
16 | TRBJ1-2 | TRBV16 | - | few | CASSHRGLFSNYGYTF | TGTGCCAGCAGCCATCGCGGTCTTTTTTCTAACTATGGCTACACCTTC
15 | TRBJ1-3 | TRBV7-9 | - | many | CASSLSDSTGNTIYF | TGTGCCAGCAGCTTATCTGACAGTACTGGAAACACCATATATTTT
15 | TRBJ2-2 | TRBV10-3 | TRBD2 | many | CAISLSGTNTGELFF | TGTGCCATCAGTTTAAGCGGGACTAACACCGGGGAGCTGTTTTTT
16 | TRBJ2-7 | TRBV28 | TRBD1 | few | CASSLLQGAGRDEQYF | TGTGCCAGCAGTTTACTACAGGGGGCAGGGAGAGACGAGCAGTACTTC
13 | TRBJ1-4 | TRBV5-1 | - | many | CASSGVGSEKLFF | TGCGCCAGCAGCGGAGTGGGCAGTGAAAAACTGTTTTTT
14 | TRBJ2-7 | TRBV28 | - | - | CASSSGEPLYEQYF | TGTGCCTCCAGTTCGGGAGAACCCCTATACGAGCAGTACTTC
13 | TRBJ2-5 | TRBV5-6 | - | few | CASSFMRGETQYF | TGTGCCAGCAGCTTTATGAGGGGGGAGACCCAGTACTTC
14 | TRBJ2-7 | TRBV7-9 | - | many | CASSFVAEPYEQYF | TGTGCCAGCAGCTTTGTAGCGGAACCCTACGAGCAGTACTTC
16 | TRBJ2-7 | TRBV28 | TRBD2 | medium-sized | CASSFLLAGPSYEQYF | TGTGCCAGCAGTTTTCTCCTAGCGGGGCCCTCCTACGAGCAGTACTTC
14 | TRBJ1-2 | TRBV28 | - | few | CASSIRDTRNGYTF | TGTGCCAGCAGTATCCGGGACACCCGAAATGGCTACACCTTC
14 | TRBJ2-3 | TRBV28 | - | many | CATSGAAISDTQYF | TGTGCCACCTCGGGAGCGGCCATATCAGATACGCAGTATTTT
11 | TRBJ1-1 | TRBV29-1 | - | few | CSVEIDTEAFF | TGCAGCGTTGAAATAGACACTGAAGCTTTCTTT
13 | TRBJ2-1 | TRBV5-1 | TRBD2 | - | CASSIGTNNEQFF | TGCGCCAGCAGCATAGGGACTAACAATGAGCAGTTCTTC
12 | TRBJ2-7 | TRBV29-1 | - | many | CSVAGQTYEQYF | TGCAGCGTTGCTGGACAGACCTACGAGCAGTACTTC
16 | TRBJ1-1 | TRBV7-9 | - | - | CASSALGLSLHTEAFF | TGTGCCAGCAGCGCCCTAGGACTGTCTTTGCACACTGAAGCTTTCTTT
15 | TRBJ2-5 | TRBV4-2 | TRBD1 | many | CASSYGTGGQETQYF | TGTGCCAGCAGCTACGGGACAGGGGGACAAGAGACCCAGTACTTC
15 | TRBJ1-2 | TRBV2 | - | - | CASTRGQRINYGYTF | TGTGCCAGCACCCGCGGACAACGGATAAACTATGGCTACACCTTC
12 | TRBJ2-7 | TRBV3-1 | - | many | CASSHGDYEQYF | TGTGCCAGCAGCCACGGGGACTACGAGCAGTACTTC
16 | TRBJ2-3 | TRBV20-1 | - | - | CSARGQGGEGTDTQYF | TGCAGTGCTAGAGGGCAGGGGGGTGAAGGGACAGATACGCAGTATTTT
15 | TRBJ2-3 | TRBV9 | - | - | CASSVDGSLSDTQYF | TGTGCCAGCAGCGTAGACGGGAGTCTCTCAGATACGCAGTATTTT
14 | TRBJ1-3 | TRBV21-1 | - | - | CASSKVSGRNTVYF | TGTGCCAGCAGCAAAGTAAGCGGGCGAAACACCGTATATTTT
17 | TRBJ2-6 | TRBV28 | TRBD2 | - | CASSLGLAVSGANVLTF | TGTGCCAGCAGTCTAGGACTAGCGGTTTCTGGGGCCAACGTCCTGACTTTC
14 | TRBJ2-3 | TRBV30 | TRBD2 | many | CAWSRAGGPDTQYF | TGTGCCTGGAGTCGAGCGGGAGGGCCAGATACGCAGTATTTT
14 | TRBJ2-7 | TRBV28 | - | few | CASSLRDQFYEQYF | TGTGCCAGCAGTCTCCGGGACCAATTCTACGAGCAGTACTTC
17 | TRBJ2-3 | TRBV28 | - | - | CASSLTPGDSYTDTQYF | TGTGCCAGCAGTCTTACGCCGGGAGATTCTTACACAGATACGCAGTATTTT